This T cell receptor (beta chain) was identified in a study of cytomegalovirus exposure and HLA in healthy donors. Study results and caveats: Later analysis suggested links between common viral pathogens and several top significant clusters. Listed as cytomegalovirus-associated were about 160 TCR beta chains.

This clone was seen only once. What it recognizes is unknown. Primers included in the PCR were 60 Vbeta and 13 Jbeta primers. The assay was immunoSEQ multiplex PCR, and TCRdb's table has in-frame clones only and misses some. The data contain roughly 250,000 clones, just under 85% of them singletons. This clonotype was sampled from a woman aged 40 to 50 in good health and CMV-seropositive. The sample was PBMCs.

CDR3 nucleotides: TGTGCCAGCAGCCCATTCCGGGATACCTACGAGCAGTACTTC. It codes for CASSPFRDTYEQYF. This sequence joins TRBV27 and TRBJ2-5; possibly TRBD2 for D (5 bases). The last part of the DNA fits TRBJ2-7 better; the J call may be wrong. Germline lookup yields CDR1 MNHEY and CDR2 SMNVEV (reference sequence). The CDR3 contains 14 residues.